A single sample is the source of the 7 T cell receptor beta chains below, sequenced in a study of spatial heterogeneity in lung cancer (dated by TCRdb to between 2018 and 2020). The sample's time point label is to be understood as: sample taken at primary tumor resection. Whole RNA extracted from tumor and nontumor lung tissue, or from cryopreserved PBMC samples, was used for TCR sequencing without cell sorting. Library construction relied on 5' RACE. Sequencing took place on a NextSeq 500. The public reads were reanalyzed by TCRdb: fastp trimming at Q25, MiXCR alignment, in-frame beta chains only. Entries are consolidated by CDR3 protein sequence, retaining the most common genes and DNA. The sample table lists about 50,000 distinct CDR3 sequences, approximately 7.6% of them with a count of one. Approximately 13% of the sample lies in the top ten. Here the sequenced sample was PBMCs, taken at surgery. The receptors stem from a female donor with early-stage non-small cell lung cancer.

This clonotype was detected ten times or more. CDR3 coding DNA: TGCGCCAGCAGCCCTTACGGCGGGTTGAGCTATGGCTACACCTTC. It encodes CASSPYGGLSYGYTF. The J gene is TRBJ1-2, the V gene TRBV4-1; D unresolved. The length of the CDR3 is 15 residues. The germline gives CDR1 MGHRA, CDR2 YSYEKL. Trimming removed 4 bases at V and 4 bases at J, with 16 bases between.

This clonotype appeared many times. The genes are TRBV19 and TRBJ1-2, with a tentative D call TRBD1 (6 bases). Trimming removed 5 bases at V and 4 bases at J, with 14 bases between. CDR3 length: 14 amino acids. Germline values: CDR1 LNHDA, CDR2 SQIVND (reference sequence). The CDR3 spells CASSSGTRTYGYTF. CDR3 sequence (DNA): TGTGCCAGTAGTTCCGGGACAAGGACCTATGGCTACACCTTC.

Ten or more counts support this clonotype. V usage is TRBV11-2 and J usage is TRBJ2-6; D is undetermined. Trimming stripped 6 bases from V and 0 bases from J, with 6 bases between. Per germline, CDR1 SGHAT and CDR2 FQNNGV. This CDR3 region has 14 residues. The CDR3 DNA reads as TGTGCCAGCAGTTTGAACTCTGGGGCCAACGTCCTGACTTTC. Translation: CASSLNSGANVLTF.

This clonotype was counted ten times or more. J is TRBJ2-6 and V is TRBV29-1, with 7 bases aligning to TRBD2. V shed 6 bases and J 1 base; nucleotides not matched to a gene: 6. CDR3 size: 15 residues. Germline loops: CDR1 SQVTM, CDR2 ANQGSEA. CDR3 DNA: TGCAGCGTCGGGGACGGGGGGTCTGGGGCCAACGTCCTGACTTTC. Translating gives CSVGDGGSGANVLTF.

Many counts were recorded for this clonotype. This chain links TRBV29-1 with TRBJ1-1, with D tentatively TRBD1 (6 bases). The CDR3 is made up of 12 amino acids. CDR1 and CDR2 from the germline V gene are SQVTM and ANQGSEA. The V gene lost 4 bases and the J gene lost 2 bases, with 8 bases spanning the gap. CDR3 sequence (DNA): TGCAGCGTTGCCAGGGGAAACACTGAAGCTTTCTTT. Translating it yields CSVARGNTEAFF.

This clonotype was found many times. CDR3 protein: CASRKSFNQPQHF. The CDR3 DNA reads as TGTGCCAGCAGGAAATCTTTCAATCAGCCCCAGCATTTT. V is TRBV28 and J is TRBJ1-5, with D hard to call. This CDR3 is built from 13 residues. Trimming removed 6 bases at V and 3 bases at J, with 9 bases between. From germline, CDR1 is MDHEN and CDR2 SYDVKM.

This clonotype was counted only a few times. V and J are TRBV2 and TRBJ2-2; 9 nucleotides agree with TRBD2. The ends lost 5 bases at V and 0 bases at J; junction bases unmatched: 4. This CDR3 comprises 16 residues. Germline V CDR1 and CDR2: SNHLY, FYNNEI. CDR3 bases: TGTGCCAGCAGTAAACTAGCGGGTACGAACACCGGGGAGCTGTTTTTT. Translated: CASSKLAGTNTGELFF.